The TCR beta chain described here comes from a study of T cell changes during pregnancy in multiple sclerosis. Data came from immunoSEQ multiplex PCR; TCRdb stores just in-frame clones and leaves some out. The sample records 20,000 or so clones, about 89% being singletons. From germline, CDR1 is SGHVS and CDR2 FNYEAQ. The CDR3 spans 17 residues. Trimming at V came to 2 bases and at J to 6 bases, leaving 11 bases not matched to a gene. The receptor comes from a female donor in good health, enrolled as a control in a pregnancy study. This sample comprised CD8+ T cells from peripheral blood mononuclear cells, obtained in the third trimester of pregnancy. The chain has TRBV7-6 and TRBJ2-2; 8 bases align to TRBD1. The CDR3 nucleotides are TGTGCCAGCAGCTTAAATTGGGTGACAGGGGACGCCGGGGAGCTGTTTTTT. It yields the protein CASSLNWVTGDAGELFF.